This record looks at one T cell receptor beta chain sequence and its context. The sample originates from a study of control samples from healthy donors and cancer patients. Sequencing was performed with immunoSEQ multiplex PCR; in TCRdb, only in-frame clones are kept and a portion is missing. The sample holds around 94,000 clones; roughly 86% are singletons and the top ten take over 0.95%. CDR1 is MNHEY and CDR2 is SVGEGT in the germline V gene. V was pared by 5 bases and J by 1 base, with 17 bases between. The CDR3 runs 16 residues. V gene TRBV6-2 or TRBV6-3 combines with J gene TRBJ1-1; D might be TRBD1 (6 bases). The receptor comes from a woman in her forties or fifties in good health. Sequencing was performed on blood. CDR3 DNA: TGTGCCAGCAGTGCTCTCCTGGGGACATCGAACACTGAAGCTTTCTTT. It encodes CASSALLGTSNTEAFF.